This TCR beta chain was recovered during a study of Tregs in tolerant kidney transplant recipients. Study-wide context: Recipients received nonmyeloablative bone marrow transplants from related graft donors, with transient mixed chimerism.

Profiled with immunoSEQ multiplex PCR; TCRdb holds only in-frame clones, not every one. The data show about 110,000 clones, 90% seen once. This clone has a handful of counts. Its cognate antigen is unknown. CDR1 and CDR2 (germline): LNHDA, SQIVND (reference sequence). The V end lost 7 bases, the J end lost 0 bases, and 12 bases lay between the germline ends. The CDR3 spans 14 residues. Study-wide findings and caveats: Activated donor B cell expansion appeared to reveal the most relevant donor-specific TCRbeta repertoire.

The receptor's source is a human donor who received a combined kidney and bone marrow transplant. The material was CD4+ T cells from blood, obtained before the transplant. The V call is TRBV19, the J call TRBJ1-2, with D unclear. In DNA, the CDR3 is TGTGCCAGTAAAAGGCAGCAGGCTAACTATGGCTACACCTTC. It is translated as CASKRQQANYGYTF.